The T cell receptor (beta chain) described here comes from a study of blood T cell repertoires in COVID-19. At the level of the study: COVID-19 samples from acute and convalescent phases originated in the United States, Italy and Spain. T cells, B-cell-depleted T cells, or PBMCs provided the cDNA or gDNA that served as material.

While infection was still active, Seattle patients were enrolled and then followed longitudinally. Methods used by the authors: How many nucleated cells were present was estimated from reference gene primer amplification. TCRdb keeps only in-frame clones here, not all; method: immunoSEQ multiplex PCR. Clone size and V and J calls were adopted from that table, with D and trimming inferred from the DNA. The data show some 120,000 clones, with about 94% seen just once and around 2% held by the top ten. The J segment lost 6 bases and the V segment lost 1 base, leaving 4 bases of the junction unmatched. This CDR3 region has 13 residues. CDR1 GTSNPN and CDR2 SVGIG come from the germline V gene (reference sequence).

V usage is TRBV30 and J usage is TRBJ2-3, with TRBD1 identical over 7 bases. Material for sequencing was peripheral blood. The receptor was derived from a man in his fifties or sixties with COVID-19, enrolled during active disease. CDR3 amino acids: CAWSGGGADTQYF. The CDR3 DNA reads TGTGCCTGGAGTGGAGGGGGCGCGGATACGCAGTATTTT.